This TCR beta chain was sequenced in a study of vaccination and CD4 T cells after COVID-19. Study summary: Nine convalescent cases were mild and one was severe, and all had been SARS-CoV-2 positive by nasal swab PCR. Two mRNA vaccine doses were given, either BNT162b2 or mRNA-1273.

Comment on this clonotype: The antigen remains undetermined.

With the Oncomine TCR Beta short-read assay, DNA from cultured CD4+ T cells was sequenced. MiXCR, applied by TCRdb to the PCR reads, yields one record per CDR3 protein. The data show 20,000 or so distinct CDR3 sequences, roughly 70% seen once. Treatment in this sample: 10-day PBMC culture with coronavirus spike peptide pools or control peptides (ViraFEST assay). Each of days 3 and 7 saw half the medium replaced by fresh IL-2 medium. Germline V lookup: CDR1 LNHDA, CDR2 SQIVND (reference sequence). This CDR3 region has 15 residues. Trimming stripped 4 bases from V and 8 bases from J, with 20 bases between.

The J gene is TRBJ1-2, the V gene TRBV19, with D possibly TRBD1 on 5 matching bases. Sequencing used CD4+ T cells from blood, cultured in vitro. This receptor was identified in a human donor who had recovered from COVID-19. The CDR3 region is CASSKDRGTAGGYTF. The DNA of the CDR3 is TGTGCCAGTAGTAAGGATCGGGGGACTGCAGGGGGCTACACCTTC.